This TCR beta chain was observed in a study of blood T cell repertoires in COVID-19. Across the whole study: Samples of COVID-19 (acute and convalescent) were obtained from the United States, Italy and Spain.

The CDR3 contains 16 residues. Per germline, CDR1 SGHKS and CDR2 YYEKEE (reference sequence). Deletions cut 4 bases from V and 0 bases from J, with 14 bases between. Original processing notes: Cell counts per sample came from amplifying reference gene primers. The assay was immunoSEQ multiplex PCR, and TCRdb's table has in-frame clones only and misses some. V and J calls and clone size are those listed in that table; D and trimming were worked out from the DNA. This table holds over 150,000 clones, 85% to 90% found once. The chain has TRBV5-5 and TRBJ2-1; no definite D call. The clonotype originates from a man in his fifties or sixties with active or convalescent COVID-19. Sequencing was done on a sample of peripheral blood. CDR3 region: CASSRLAASSYNEQFF. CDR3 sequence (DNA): TGTGCCAGCAGCCGCCTTGCGGCGAGCTCCTACAATGAGCAGTTCTTC.